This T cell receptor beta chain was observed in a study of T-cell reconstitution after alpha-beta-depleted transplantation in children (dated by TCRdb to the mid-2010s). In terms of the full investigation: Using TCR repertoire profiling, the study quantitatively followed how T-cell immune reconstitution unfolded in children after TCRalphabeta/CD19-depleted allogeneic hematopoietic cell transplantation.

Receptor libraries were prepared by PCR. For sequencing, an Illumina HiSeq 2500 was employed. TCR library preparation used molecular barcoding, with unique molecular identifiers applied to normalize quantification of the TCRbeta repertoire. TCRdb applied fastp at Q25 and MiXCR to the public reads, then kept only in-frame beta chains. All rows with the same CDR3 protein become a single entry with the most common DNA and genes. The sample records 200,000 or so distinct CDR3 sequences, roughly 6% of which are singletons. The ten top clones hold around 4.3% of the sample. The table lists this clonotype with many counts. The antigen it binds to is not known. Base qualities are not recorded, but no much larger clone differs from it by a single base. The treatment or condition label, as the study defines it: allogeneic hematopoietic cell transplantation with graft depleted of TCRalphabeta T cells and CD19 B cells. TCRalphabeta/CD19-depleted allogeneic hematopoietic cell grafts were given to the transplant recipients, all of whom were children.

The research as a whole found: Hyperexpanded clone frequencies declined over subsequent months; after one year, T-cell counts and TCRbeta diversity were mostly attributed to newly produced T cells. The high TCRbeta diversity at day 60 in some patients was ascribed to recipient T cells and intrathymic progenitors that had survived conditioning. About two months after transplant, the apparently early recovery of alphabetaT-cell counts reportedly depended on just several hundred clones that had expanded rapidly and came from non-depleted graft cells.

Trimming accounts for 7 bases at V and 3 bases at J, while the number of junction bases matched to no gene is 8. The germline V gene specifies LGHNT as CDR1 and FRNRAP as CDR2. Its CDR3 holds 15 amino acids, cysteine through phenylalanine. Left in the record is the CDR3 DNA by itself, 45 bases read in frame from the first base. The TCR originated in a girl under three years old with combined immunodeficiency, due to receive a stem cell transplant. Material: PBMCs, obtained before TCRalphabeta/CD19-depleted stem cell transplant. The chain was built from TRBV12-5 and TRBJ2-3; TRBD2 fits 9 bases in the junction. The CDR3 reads CASEEAGGWTDTQYF. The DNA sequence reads TGTGCTAGTGAGGAAGCGGGGGGTTGGACAGATACGCAGTATTTT.